This TCR beta chain was recovered during a study of beta chain features in type 1 diabetes. Study conclusions and caveats: A moderate, significant TCRB CDR3 shortening appeared in type 1 diabetes across four CD4+ subsets. Whatever favoring of shorter templates PCR might show would apply equally to patients and controls. Among patients, naive, central memory and Treg TCRB repertoires appeared more similar than among healthy donors.

The CDR3 has 16 residues. Germline CDR1 SGHRS, CDR2 YFSETQ. Trimming removed 4 bases from V and 1 base from J; junction bases left unmatched: 9. Concerning this clone itself: Antigen specificity is unknown.

All of the isolated RNA was reverse transcribed, so expressed TCRB transcripts were sequenced. The method was immunoSEQ multiplex PCR; TCRdb's version includes in-frame clones alone and lacks a portion of them. The sample has 100,000 to 150,000 clones, 17% seen once. This sequence joins TRBV5-1 and TRBJ2-3, with 7 bases identical to TRBD1. The clonotype originates from a young man with type 1 diabetes. The sample was central memory CD4+ T cells from blood. The DNA of the CDR3 is TGCGCCAGCAGCCGGATCAGACAGGGAGGCACAGATACGCAGTATTTT. It codes for CASSRIRQGGTDTQYF.